This T cell receptor beta chain came from a study of cytomegalovirus exposure and HLA in healthy donors. There are 15 residues in the CDR3. In germline, CDR1 is SGHRS, CDR2 YFSETQ. V gave up 6 bases and J gave up 7 bases; unmatched junction bases: 12. The PCR ran on 60 Vbeta and 13 Jbeta primers. Libraries were prepared by immunoSEQ multiplex PCR; TCRdb keeps only in-frame clonotypes and omits some of them. This sample contains tens of thousands of clones. This sequence joins TRBV5-1 and TRBJ1-2; TRBD1 matches at 10 bases. Sequenced: PBMCs. This clonotype originated in a boy younger than 18 in good health and CMV-seronegative. This CDR3 reads CASTMAGTGDGGYTF. In DNA form, the CDR3 reads TGCGCCAGCACAATGGCCGGGACAGGGGATGGTGGCTACACCTTC.